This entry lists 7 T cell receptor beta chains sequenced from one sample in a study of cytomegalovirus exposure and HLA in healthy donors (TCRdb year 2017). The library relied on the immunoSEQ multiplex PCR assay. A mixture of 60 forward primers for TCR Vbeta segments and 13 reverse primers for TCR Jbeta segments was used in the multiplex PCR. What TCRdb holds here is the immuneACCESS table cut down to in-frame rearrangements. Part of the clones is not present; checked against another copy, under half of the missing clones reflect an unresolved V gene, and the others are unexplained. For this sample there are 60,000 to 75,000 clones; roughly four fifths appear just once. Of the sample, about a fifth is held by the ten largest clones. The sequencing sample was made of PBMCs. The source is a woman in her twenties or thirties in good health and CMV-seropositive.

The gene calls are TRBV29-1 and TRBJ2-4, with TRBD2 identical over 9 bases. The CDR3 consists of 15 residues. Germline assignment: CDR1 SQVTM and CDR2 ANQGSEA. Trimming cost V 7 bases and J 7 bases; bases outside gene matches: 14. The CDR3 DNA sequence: TGCAGCGCCGCCCCCTTAGCGGGAGTTTCGAACATTCAGTACTTC. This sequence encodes CSAAPLAGVSNIQYF.

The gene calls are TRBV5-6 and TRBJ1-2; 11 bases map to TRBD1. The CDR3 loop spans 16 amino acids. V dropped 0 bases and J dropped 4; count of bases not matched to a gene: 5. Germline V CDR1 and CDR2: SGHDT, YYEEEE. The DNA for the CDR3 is TGTGCCAGCAGCTTGGGGGACAGGGGGTTTAGCTATGGCTACACCTTC. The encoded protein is CASSLGDRGFSYGYTF.

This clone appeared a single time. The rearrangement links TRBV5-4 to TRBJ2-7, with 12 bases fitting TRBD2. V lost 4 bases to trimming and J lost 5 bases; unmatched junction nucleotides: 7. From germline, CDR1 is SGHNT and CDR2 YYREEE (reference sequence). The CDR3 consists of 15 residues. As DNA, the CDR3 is TGTGCCAGCAGCGGAAGGACTAGCGGGAACCACGAGCAGTACTTC. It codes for CASSGRTSGNHEQYF.

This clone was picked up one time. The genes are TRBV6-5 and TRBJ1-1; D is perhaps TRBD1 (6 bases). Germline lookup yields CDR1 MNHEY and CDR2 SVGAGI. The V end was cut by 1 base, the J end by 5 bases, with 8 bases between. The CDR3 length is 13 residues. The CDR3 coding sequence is TGTGCCAGCAGTTACTTAAGGGGGACTGAAGCTTTCTTT. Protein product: CASSYLRGTEAFF.

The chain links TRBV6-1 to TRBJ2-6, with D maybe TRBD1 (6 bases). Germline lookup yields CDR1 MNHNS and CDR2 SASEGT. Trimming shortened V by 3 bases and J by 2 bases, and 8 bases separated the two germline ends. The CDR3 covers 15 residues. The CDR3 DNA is TGTGCCAGCAGTGACAGGGGTACTGGGGCCAACGTCCTGACTTTC. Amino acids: CASSDRGTGANVLTF.

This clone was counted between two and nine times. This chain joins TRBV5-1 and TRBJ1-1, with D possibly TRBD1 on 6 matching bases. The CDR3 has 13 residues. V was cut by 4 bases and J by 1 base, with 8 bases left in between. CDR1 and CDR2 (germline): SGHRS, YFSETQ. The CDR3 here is CASSPGQNTEAFF. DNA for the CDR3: TGCGCCAGCAGCCCGGGACAGAACACTGAAGCTTTCTTT.

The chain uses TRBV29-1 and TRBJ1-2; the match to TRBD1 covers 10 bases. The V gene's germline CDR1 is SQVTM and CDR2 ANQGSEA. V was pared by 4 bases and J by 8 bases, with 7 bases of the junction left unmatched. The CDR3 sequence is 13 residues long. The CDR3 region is CSVGGQGGSGYTF. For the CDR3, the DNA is TGCAGCGTTGGTGGACAGGGGGGATCGGGCTACACCTTC.